This paragraph covers one TCR beta chain sequence. V lost 4 bases and J lost 1; bases outside the gene matches: 5. Germline CDR1 reads SQVTM; CDR2 reads ANQGSEA. The CDR3 is 15 residues long. These data originate in a study of Ad26.COV2.S vaccination and SARS-CoV-2 variants. The data were produced by immunoSEQ multiplex PCR, yet TCRdb's version contains in-frame clones alone and is incomplete. The sample gives about 390,000 clones, 92% of which show up once; approximately 1.6% is in the top ten. Treatment defined: 19 received Ad26.COV2.S at low or high dose, single or two shots; five or six received placebo; per-sample allocation not given. Samples were taken on day 63 after the first vaccine or placebo injection.

The rearrangement joins TRBV29-1 to TRBJ1-3; 9 bases agree with TRBD1. Sequenced here: peripheral blood, sampled in a trial of Ad26.COV2.S vaccine versus placebo. This TCR derives from a person between 18 and 65 years old who received the Ad26.COV2.S COVID-19 vaccine or a placebo. The CDR3 here is CSVGDRARSGNTIYF. The CDR3 nucleotides read TGCAGCGTTGGGGACAGGGCACGATCTGGAAACACCATATATTTT.